The entry below gives a single T cell receptor beta chain sequence along with its context. Co-extracted RNA and DNA came from about 19-30 mg of unsorted bulk tissue. The sample originates from a study of tumor-infiltrating lymphocytes in primary liver carcinoma. Reverse transcription of around 500 ng total RNA with a constant-region primer produced TCR beta cDNA. A slightly modified ARM-PCR protocol with three nested multiplex PCR rounds produced these TCR beta libraries. Using its own MiXCR run on the multiplex PCR reads, TCRdb lists one record per CDR3 protein. The sample lists 45,000 or so distinct CDR3 sequences; around 75% were seen once. The receptor was isolated from a woman younger than 45 with primary liver carcinoma and hepatitis B virus infection. The sequenced sample was tumor-adjacent normal liver tissue.

CDR3 DNA sequence: TGTGCCAGCAGCTTAGGTGCGGGAGGTGCTGGTGATACGCAGTATTTT. Its protein is CASSLGAGGAGDTQYF. V usage is TRBV7-8 and J usage is TRBJ2-3; 8 bases agree with TRBD2. The CDR3 runs to 16 residues. The V and J ends lost 1 base and 6 bases, in that order; junction bases with no gene match: 9. Per the germline V gene, CDR1 is SGHVS and CDR2 is FQNEAQ.